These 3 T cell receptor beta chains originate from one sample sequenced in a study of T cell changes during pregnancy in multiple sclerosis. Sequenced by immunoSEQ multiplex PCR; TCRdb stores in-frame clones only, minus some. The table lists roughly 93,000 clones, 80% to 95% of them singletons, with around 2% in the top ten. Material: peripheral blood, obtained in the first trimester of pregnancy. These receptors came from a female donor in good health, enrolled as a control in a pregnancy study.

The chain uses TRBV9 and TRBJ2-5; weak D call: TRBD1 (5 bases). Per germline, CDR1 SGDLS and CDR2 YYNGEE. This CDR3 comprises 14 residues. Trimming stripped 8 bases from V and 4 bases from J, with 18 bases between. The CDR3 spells CASLPPRQLETQYF. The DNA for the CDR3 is TGTGCCAGTCTCCCCCCGCGACAGTTAGAGACCCAGTACTTC.

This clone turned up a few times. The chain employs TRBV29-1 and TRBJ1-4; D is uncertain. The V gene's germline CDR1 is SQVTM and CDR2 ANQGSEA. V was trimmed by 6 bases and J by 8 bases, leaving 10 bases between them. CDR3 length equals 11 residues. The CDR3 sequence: CSVGNNEKLFF. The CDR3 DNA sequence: TGCAGCGTCGGGAACAACGAAAAACTGTTTTTT.

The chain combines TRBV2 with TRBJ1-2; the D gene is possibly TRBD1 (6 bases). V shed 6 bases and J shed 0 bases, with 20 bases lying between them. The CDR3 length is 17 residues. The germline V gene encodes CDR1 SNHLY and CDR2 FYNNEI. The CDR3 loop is CASRRGTGTRANYGYTF. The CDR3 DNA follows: TGTGCCAGCAGGCGGGGGACCGGGACACGGGCTAACTATGGCTACACCTTC.